A single sample is the source of the 5 T cell receptor beta chains below, sequenced in a study of blood T cell repertoires in COVID-19. Assay used: immunoSEQ multiplex PCR; TCRdb lists only in-frame clones, some missing. This table has over 200,000 clones, around 89% appearing once. Source material: PBMCs or T cells enriched from blood (not recorded which). The source is a man aged 25-45 years who had recovered from COVID-19.

The J gene is TRBJ2-5, the V gene TRBV6-2 or TRBV6-3; TRBD1 matches 12 bases. This CDR3 is built from 19 residues. From germline, CDR1 is MNHEY and CDR2 SVGEGT. The V and J ends lost 6 bases and 4 bases, in that order; junction bases with no gene match: 18. The CDR3 is CASSRTRDRGRRVRETQYF. DNA for the CDR3: TGTGCCAGCAGCCGGACCCGGGACAGGGGGCGCCGAGTACGAGAGACCCAGTACTTC.

The J gene is TRBJ1-3, the V gene TRBV21-1. TRBV21-1 is deemed a pseudogene. The CDR3 extends over 22 amino acids. CDR3 in amino acids: CASSKCSKEGILGEFSGNTIYF. CDR3 DNA sequence: TGTGCCAGCAGCAAATGCTCGAAGGAAGGAATTCTCGGGGAATTCTCTGGAAACACCATATATTTT.

The V call is TRBV4-3, the J call TRBJ2-1; D might be TRBD2 (5 bases). Per germline, CDR1 LGHNA and CDR2 YSLEER. The CDR3 contains 15 residues. Trimming took off 6 bases at V and 4 bases at J, with 16 bases between the two ends. In nucleotides, the CDR3 is TGCGCCAGCAGGCCCAGACTATGGCGGTACAATGAGCAGTTCTTC. This encodes CASRPRLWRYNEQFF.

The gene calls are TRBV11-2 and TRBJ1-2; 7 nucleotides match TRBD1. Per the germline V gene, CDR1 is SGHAT and CDR2 is FQNNGV. The CDR3 covers 14 residues. The junction had 3 bases not matched to a gene; V was cut back by 5 bases and J by 0 bases. The CDR3 protein is CASSAGQTNYGYTF. The DNA of the CDR3 is TGTGCCAGCAGCGCGGGACAGACTAACTATGGCTACACCTTC.

This rearrangement joins TRBV5-8 to TRBJ1-5; TRBD1 might be the D (6 bases). Germline CDR1 reads SGHTS; CDR2 reads YDEGEE. Deletions cut 8 bases from V and 0 bases from J, with 18 bases between. The CDR3 has 16 residues. The CDR3 coding sequence is TGTGCCAGTACCCCCTTACAGGGTTATAGCAATCAGCCCCAGCATTTT. It codes for CASTPLQGYSNQPQHF.